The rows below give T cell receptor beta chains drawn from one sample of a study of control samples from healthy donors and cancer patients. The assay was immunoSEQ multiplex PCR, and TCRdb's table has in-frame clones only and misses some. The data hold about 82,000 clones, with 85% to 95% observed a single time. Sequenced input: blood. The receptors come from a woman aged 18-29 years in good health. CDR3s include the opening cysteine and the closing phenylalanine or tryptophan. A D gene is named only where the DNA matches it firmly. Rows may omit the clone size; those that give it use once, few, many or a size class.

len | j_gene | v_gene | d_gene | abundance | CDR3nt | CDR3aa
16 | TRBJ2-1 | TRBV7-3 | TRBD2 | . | TGTGCCAGCAGCTTAGGGGGACTAGCGGCCTACAATGAGCAGTTCTTC | CASSLGGLAAYNEQFF
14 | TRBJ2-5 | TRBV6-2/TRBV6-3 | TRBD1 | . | TGTGCCAGCAGTTACGGGACAGCCCAAGAGACCCAGTACTTC | CASSYGTAQETQYF
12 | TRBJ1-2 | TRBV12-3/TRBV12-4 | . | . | TGTGCCAGCAGTTTTTCGAACTATGGCTACACCTTC | CASSFSNYGYTF
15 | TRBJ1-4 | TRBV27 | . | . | TGTGCCAGCAGGCAGTTGATAGGGCTGGGTGAAAAACTGTTTTTT | CASRQLIGLGEKLFF
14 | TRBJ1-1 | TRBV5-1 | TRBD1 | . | TGCGCCCGCAGGGGGGGGCTGCTTGTAACTGAAGCTTTCTTT | CARRGGLLVTEAFF
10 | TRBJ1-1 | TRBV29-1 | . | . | TGCAGCGTCGCGAACACTGAAGCTTTCTTT | CSVANTEAFF
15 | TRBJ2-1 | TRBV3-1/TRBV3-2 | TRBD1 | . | TGTGCCAGTAGTCGGGACAGTTCCTTACCCAATGAGCAGTTCTTC | CASSRDSSLPNEQFF
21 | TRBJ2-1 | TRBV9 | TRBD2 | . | TGTGCCAGCAGCGTAGCGATGGGACTAGCGGGAAAAGGGGGCTCCTACAATGAGCAGTTCTTC | CASSVAMGLAGKGGSYNEQFF
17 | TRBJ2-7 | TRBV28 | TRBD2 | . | TGTGCCAGCAGTCGGCTAGCGGGAGTTCCGCTCTCCTACGAGCAGTACTTC | CASSRLAGVPLSYEQYF
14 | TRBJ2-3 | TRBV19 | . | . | TGTGCCAGTAGTATGGGTCATCGGGCAGATACGCAGTATTTT | CASSMGHRADTQYF
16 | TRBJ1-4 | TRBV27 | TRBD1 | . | TGTGCCAGCAGGCTACAGGGGGCGGTGAGAAATGAAAAACTGTTTTTT | CASRLQGAVRNEKLFF
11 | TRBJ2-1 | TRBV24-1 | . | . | TGTGCCACCGAACAGGGTCGGTGGCAGTTCTTC | CATEQGRWQFF
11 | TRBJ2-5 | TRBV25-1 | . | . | TGTGCCGGCAGTGAAGGTTGGACCCAGTACTTC | CAGSEGWTQYF
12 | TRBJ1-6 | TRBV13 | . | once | TGTGCCAGCAGCGCCAATAATTCACCCCTCCACTTT | CASSANNSPLHF
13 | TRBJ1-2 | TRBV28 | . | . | TGTGCCAGCAGCACGGACGGCACCCAGGGCTACACCTTC | CASSTDGTQGYTF
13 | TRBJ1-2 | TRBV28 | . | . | TGTGCCAGCACCACCGAGGGGGGCTATGGCTACACCTTC | CASTTEGGYGYTF
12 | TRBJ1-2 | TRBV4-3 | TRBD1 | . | TGCGCCAGCAGTCTACAGGGGCTTGGCTACACCTTC | CASSLQGLGYTF
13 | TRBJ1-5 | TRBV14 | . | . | TGTGCCAGCAGCCAGGGGGTACATCAGCCCCAGCATTTT | CASSQGVHQPQHF
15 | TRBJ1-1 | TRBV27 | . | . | TGTGCCAGCAGTTCTAAACTAACCGCGAACACTGAAGCTTTCTTT | CASSSKLTANTEAFF
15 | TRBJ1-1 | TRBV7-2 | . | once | TGTGCCAGCAGCTTCCTGGGGGTTATGAACACTGAAGCTTTCTTT | CASSFLGVMNTEAFF
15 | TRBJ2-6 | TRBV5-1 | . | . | TGCGCCAGCAGCCTAACCAACTCTGGGGCCAACGTCCTGACTTTC | CASSLTNSGANVLTF
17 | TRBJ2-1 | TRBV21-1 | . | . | TGTGCCAGCAGCAAAACGGGACTAGCGGGAGCCTACAATGAGCAGTTCTTC | CASSKTGLAGAYNEQFF
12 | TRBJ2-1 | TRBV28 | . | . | TGTGCCAGCAGTTTTAGCGTCAATGAGCAGTTCTTC | CASSFSVNEQFF
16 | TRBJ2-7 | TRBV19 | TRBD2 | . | TGTGCCAGTAGTATAGGCCTAGCGGGAGTCGGCTACGAGCAGTACTTC | CASSIGLAGVGYEQYF
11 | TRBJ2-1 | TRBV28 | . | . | . | CASSFGQGAVF
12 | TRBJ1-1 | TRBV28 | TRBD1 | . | TGTGCCAGCAGTGGACAGGGCGGTGAAGCTTTCTTT | CASSGQGGEAFF
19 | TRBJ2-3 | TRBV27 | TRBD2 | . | TGTGCCAGCGGATCGCCTTATTTCTCAGGGACTAGCGGTGGCGATACGCAGTATTTT | CASGSPYFSGTSGGDTQYF
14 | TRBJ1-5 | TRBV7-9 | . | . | TGTGCCAGCAGTTCCACAGGCGGTTATCAGCCCCAGCATTTT | CASSSTGGYQPQHF
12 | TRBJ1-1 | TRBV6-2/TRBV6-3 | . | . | TGTGCCAGCAGCTCACAGGGCGTTGAAGCTTTCTTT | CASSSQGVEAFF
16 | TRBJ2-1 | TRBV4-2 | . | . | TGTGCCAGCAGCCCCTATCTAGCGTCGGACGGCGATGAGCAGTTCTTC | CASSPYLASDGDEQFF
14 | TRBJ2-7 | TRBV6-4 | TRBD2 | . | TGTGCCAGCAGTGACGGGACTAGCGGGAGCGAGCAGTACTTC | CASSDGTSGSEQYF
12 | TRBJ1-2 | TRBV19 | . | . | TGTGCCAGTAGTGTCGACGGTCTAAGCTACACCTTC | CASSVDGLSYTF
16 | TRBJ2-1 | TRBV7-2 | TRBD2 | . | TGTGCCAGCAGCACCCGCTCAGCGGGGTCCTACAATGAGCAGTTCTTC | CASSTRSAGSYNEQFF
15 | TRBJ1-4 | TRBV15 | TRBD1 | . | TGTGCCACCAGCCTGGAGGGACAGGGGGCGGAAAAACTGTTTTTT | CATSLEGQGAEKLFF
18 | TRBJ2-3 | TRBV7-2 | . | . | TGTGCCAGCAGCTCCCAAGAGAGGGTAGCGGCTAGCACAGATACGCAGTATTTT | CASSSQERVAASTDTQYF
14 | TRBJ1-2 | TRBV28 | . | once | TGTGCCAGCAGTTTTGTGAAAGGGGGTTATGGCTACACCTTC | CASSFVKGGYGYTF
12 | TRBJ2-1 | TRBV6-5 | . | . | TGTGCCAGCAGTTTCGGATACAATGAGCAGTTCTTC | CASSFGYNEQFF
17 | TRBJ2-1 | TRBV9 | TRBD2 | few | TGTGCCAGCAGCCCGAGAGGTAGCGGGAGAGGGGCGGATGAGCAGTTCTTC | CASSPRGSGRGADEQFF
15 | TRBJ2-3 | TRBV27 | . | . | TGTGCCAGCAGGTCGGACCCTGTAAGCACAGATACGCAGTATTTT | CASRSDPVSTDTQYF
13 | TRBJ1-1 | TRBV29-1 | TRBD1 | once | TGCAGCGGAAGACAGGGATGGGGGACTGAAGCTTTCTTT | CSGRQGWGTEAFF
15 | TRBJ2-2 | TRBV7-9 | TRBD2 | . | TGTGCCGGAGGACTAGCGGGGCCGAACACCGGGGAGCTGTTTTTT | CAGGLAGPNTGELFF
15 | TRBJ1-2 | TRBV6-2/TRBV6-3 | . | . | TGTGCCAGCAGTTACTCACCCCCTTCCATCTATGGCTACACCTTC | CASSYSPPSIYGYTF
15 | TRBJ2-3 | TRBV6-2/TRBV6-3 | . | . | TGTGCCAGCAGCCTCTCTCGGGACACCACAGATACGCAGTATTTT | CASSLSRDTTDTQYF
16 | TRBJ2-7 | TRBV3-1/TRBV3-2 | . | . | TGTGCCAGCAGCCGACGAGGACAGCTTCCCCCCCGGGAGCAGTACTTC | CASSRRGQLPPREQYF
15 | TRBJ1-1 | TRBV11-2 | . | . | TGTGCCAGCAGCAGATGGGCGGGTGGGGACACTGAAGCTTTCTTT | CASSRWAGGDTEAFF